The 3 T cell receptor beta chains below all came from one sample that was sequenced in a study of blood T cells in healthy people across ages. The use of a sample-barcoded 5' primer and a J-beta primer mix characterized a second PCR of roughly 7 to 11 cycles. MiXCR was run by TCRdb on the 5' RACE reads, yielding one entry per CDR3 protein. This repertoire shows roughly 800,000 distinct CDR3 sequences, about 62% found once; its top ten account for over 20%. Sequencing input: blood. The receptor set was obtained from a man aged 30-40 years in good health.

This chain joins TRBV6-1 and TRBJ2-4; D gene uncertain. The V gene's germline CDR1 is MNHNS and CDR2 SASEGT. This CDR3 spans 13 amino acids. Trimming left V 8 bases short and J 0 bases short, with 8 bases between. As DNA, the CDR3 is TGTGCCAGCTGTGCTTCAGCCAAAAACATTCAGTACTTC. Encoded protein: CASCASAKNIQYF.

Comments on this clonotype: Sequence at one end of the junction differs from germline and may be a read error. The chain carries TRBV5-1 and TRBJ1-1; D call uncertain. The germline V gene encodes CDR1 SGHRS and CDR2 YFSETQ. The CDR3 totals 13 residues. The CDR3 DNA follows: TGTGCCAGCAGTTTGTCCAGAAACACTGAAGCTTTCTTT. Its translation is CASSLSRNTEAFF.

Comment on this clonotype: At one end the junction does not follow the germline gene, possibly because of a read error. The rearrangement joins TRBV6-6 to TRBJ2-1; 7 bases align to TRBD2. The CDR3 has 15 amino acids. Looked up from germline, CDR1 is MNHNY and CDR2 is SVGAGI (reference sequence). This CDR3 is CASSYNLGLYNEQFF. In DNA form, the CDR3 reads TGTGCCAGTAGTTACAATTTGGGACTATACAATGAGCAGTTCTTC.